What follows are 19 T cell receptor beta chains derived from one specimen sequenced in a study of OX40 agonist ivuxolimab in advanced cancers. The protocol was immunoSEQ multiplex PCR, while the TCRdb copy is restricted to in-frame clones and leaves out a portion. The sample includes tens of thousands of clones, 80% to 85% of them seen just once. Source: CD4+ or CD8+ T cells sorted from blood, taken in a trial of the OX40 agonist ivuxolimab. These receptor sequences come from an adult with an advanced solid tumor such as melanoma, head and neck, liver or kidney cancer.

The gene calls are TRBV6-6 and TRBJ2-2; D gene unclear. The CDR3 consists of 14 residues. Germline CDR1 is MNHNY and CDR2 is SVGAGI (reference sequence). Trimming shortened V by 6 bases and J by 7 bases, and 15 bases separated the two germline ends. CDR3 in DNA: TGTGCCAGCAGGAGGCAGACATACGGCGGGGAGCTGTTTTTT. This gives the protein CASRRQTYGGELFF.

This clone has just a few counts. The chain joins TRBV1 to TRBJ1-6; the table's D gene call, TRBD1, was not cross checked with the DNA. TRBV1 is a documented pseudogene. CDR3 length: 19 amino acids. For the CDR3, the DNA is TGCACCAGCAGCATATATAAACCCTTACAGGGGGTTGATAATTCACCCCTCCACTTT. Amino acids: CTSSIYKPLQGVDNSPLHF.

The chain is built from TRBV4-1 and TRBJ2-5, with 8 bases identical to TRBD2. The CDR3 spans 15 residues. Germline CDR1 is MGHRA and CDR2 is YSYEKL. The V segment lost 0 bases and the J segment 7 bases; nucleotides outside the gene matches: 7. The CDR3 loop reads CASSQDRDAGGTQYF. The CDR3 DNA follows: TGCGCCAGCAGCCAAGATCGTGACGCGGGAGGGACCCAGTACTTC.

The chain carries TRBV18 and TRBJ2-3; 8 bases match TRBD2. The CDR3 sequence is 17 residues long. Germline trimming cut 2 bases from V and 0 bases from J; bases unmatched to any gene: 7. Germline V gives CDR1 KGHSH, CDR2 LQKENI. This CDR3 reads CASSPDGGGPSTDTQYF. The CDR3 DNA sequence: TGTGCCAGCTCACCAGATGGCGGGGGGCCGAGCACAGATACGCAGTATTTT.

The chain has TRBV27 and TRBJ1-1, with D unclear. The CDR3 runs to 14 residues. In germline, CDR1 is MNHEY, CDR2 SMNVEV (reference sequence). V was cut by 6 bases and J by 3 bases, with 14 bases left in between. The CDR3 region is CASSLNGGYTEAFF. CDR3 nucleotide sequence: TGTGCCAGCAGCCTGAACGGCGGATACACTGAAGCTTTCTTT.

The gene calls are TRBV7-8 and TRBJ2-7, with D perhaps TRBD1 (5 bases). The V gene lost 1 base and the J gene lost 1 base, with 11 bases spanning the gap. There are 15 residues in the CDR3. Germline assignment: CDR1 SGHVS and CDR2 FQNEAQ. For the CDR3, the DNA is TGTGCCAGCAGCTTAGGCCGACAGATTTCCTACGAGCAGTACTTC. This sequence encodes CASSLGRQISYEQYF. The variable domain in full, completed from reference TRBV7-8 and TRBJ2-7, reads GAGVSQSPRYKVAKRGQDVALRCDPISGHVSLFWYQQALGQGPEFLTYFQNEAQLDKSGLPSDRFFAERPEGSVSTLKIQRTQQEDSAVYLCASSLGRQISYEQYFGPGTRLTVT.

This chain connects TRBV18 to TRBJ2-3; 10 bases fit TRBD2. The CDR3 spans 18 residues. From germline, CDR1 is KGHSH and CDR2 LQKENI. V shed 0 bases and J 1 base; nucleotides not matched to a gene: 7. The CDR3 DNA follows: TGTGCCAGCTCACCACCCCTAGCGGGAGAAGGGGGCACAGATACGCAGTATTTT. Translating it yields CASSPPLAGEGGTDTQYF.

This clone has only one observation. J is TRBJ1-2 and V is TRBV21-1. TRBV21-1 corresponds to a pseudogene. There are 14 residues in the CDR3. CDR3 sequence (DNA): TGCGGAGGAGATTCAGGGGGGGGAAACTATGGCTACACCTTC. Protein sequence: CGGDSGGGNYGYTF.

The chain links TRBV13 to TRBJ2-1, with 11 nucleotides matching TRBD2. The CDR3 runs 19 residues. CDR1 PRHDT and CDR2 FYEKMQ come from the germline V gene (reference sequence). Germline trimming cut 1 base from V and 1 base from J; bases unmatched to any gene: 9. Written as DNA, the CDR3 is TGTGCCAGCAGCTTAGAGGGGACTAGCGGAGGGGAATCCTACAATGAGCAGTTCTTC. It specifies CASSLEGTSGGESYNEQFF. The complete variable domain, with remaining parts taken from reference TRBV13 and TRBJ2-1, reads AAGVIQSPRHLIKEKRETATLKCYPIPRHDTVYWYQQGPGQDPQFLISFYEKMQSDKGSIPDRFSAQQFSDYHSELNMSSLELGDSALYFCASSLEGTSGGESYNEQFFGPGTRLTVL.

The rearrangement links TRBV6-5 to TRBJ2-2; D is uncertain. The CDR3 contains 14 residues. Germline CDR1 MNHEY, CDR2 SVGAGI. With 4 bases removed from V and 2 bases from J, the gap between germline ends came to 8 bases. CDR3 amino acids: CASSLYYNTGELFF. The CDR3 DNA sequence: TGTGCCAGCAGTTTGTACTACAACACCGGGGAGCTGTTTTTT.

J is TRBJ2-1 and V is TRBV6-5; D remains ambiguous. The V and J ends lost 1 base and 7 bases respectively, with 11 bases between them. The germline V gene encodes CDR1 MNHEY and CDR2 SVGAGI. CDR3 length: 14 residues. CDR3 residues: CASSYFASTNEQFF. The CDR3 coding sequence is TGTGCCAGCAGTTACTTCGCTAGTACAAATGAGCAGTTCTTC.

This clone is labeled medium-sized. The chain couples TRBV10-2 to TRBJ2-5; D not certain. There are 15 residues in the CDR3. V was shortened by 1 base and J by 5 bases, with 14 bases between the two germline ends. Germline V lookup: CDR1 WSHSY, CDR2 SAAADI. The CDR3 protein is CASSELSGVDETQYF. DNA of the CDR3: TGCGCCAGCAGTGAGTTATCTGGGGTGGACGAGACCCAGTACTTC.

The chain uses TRBV10-3 and TRBJ2-5; D might be TRBD1 (6 bases). Germline V lookup: CDR1 ENHRY, CDR2 SYGVKD. Between the trimmed V and J ends, which lost 5 bases and 5 bases, there was a span of 21 bases. The CDR3 runs 16 residues. CDR3 DNA sequence: TGTGCCATCAGTATCGGGCATCCCAGGGGAGAGGAGACCCAGTACTTC. It translates to CAISIGHPRGEETQYF.

V and J are TRBV9 and TRBJ2-7; 10 bases are a match to TRBD1. The CDR3 totals 14 residues. V lost 3 bases to trimming and J lost 7 bases; unmatched junction nucleotides: 7. Germline CDR1 is SGDLS and CDR2 is YYNGEE. In nucleotides, the CDR3 is TGTGCCAGCAGCGGGACCGGGACAGGGGCGGAGCAGTACTTC. It is translated as CASSGTGTGAEQYF.

The sample holds a few counts of this clone. The J gene is TRBJ1-1, the V gene TRBV19; D is undetermined. CDR3 size: 15 residues. Germline CDR1 reads LNHDA; CDR2 reads SQIVND (reference sequence). The V end was cut by 3 bases, the J end by 3 bases, with 14 bases between. The CDR3 region is CASSINSRADTEAFF. CDR3 nucleotide sequence: TGTGCCAGTAGTATTAATTCCCGGGCGGACACTGAAGCTTTCTTT.

In this sample, this clone turned up once. V gene TRBV29-1 combines with J gene TRBJ2-3; TRBD1 agrees at 10 bases. V lost 3 bases, J lost 5 bases, and 8 bases stayed unmatched. The CDR3 length is 15 residues. CDR1 is SQVTM, CDR2 ANQGSEA, per germline. CDR3 region: CSVEETGGAKDTQYF. DNA of the CDR3: TGCAGCGTTGAGGAGACAGGGGGCGCGAAAGATACGCAGTATTTT.

This clone has just a few counts. The rearrangement joins TRBV7-9 to TRBJ1-2; D is ambiguous. This CDR3 region has 14 residues. Germline CDR1 and CDR2: SEHNR and FQNEAQ (reference sequence). Between the trimmed V and J ends, which lost 0 bases and 6 bases, there was a span of 11 bases. The CDR3 DNA follows: TGTGCCAGCAGCTTAGCGTTGGGGTTGGATGGCTACACCTTC. Translation gives CASSLALGLDGYTF.

This clone was recorded a few times. The chain has TRBV4-1 and TRBJ2-1, with TRBD2 identical over 16 bases. Germline CDR1 MGHRA, CDR2 YSYEKL. CDR3 length: 15 amino acids. The V and J ends lost 5 bases and 8 bases, in that order; junction bases with no gene match: 3. CDR3 nucleotides: TGCGCCAGCAGCTCGGGACTAGCGGGGGGGCATGAGCAGTTCTTC. Residues: CASSSGLAGGHEQFF.

The V and J genes are TRBV7-6 and TRBJ1-1; no definite D call. Germline-derived CDR1 and CDR2 are SGHVS and FNYEAQ. Deletions cut 5 bases from V and 4 bases from J, with 14 bases between. This CDR3 is 14 amino acids long. The CDR3: CASSTREGITEAFF. The DNA for the CDR3 is TGTGCCAGCAGCACCCGGGAAGGGATCACTGAAGCTTTCTTT.